This TCR beta chain was obtained from a study of shared clonotypes between healthy human individuals (dated by TCRdb to about 2020). Some background on the complete study: The cohort comprised a couple of women and a few men aged 18 to 49 years. Different laboratories and diverse techniques were used to prepare libraries and sequence TCR repertoires, to increase sequencing depth and limit assay-specific biases. Between about 0.85 and 9.5 billion PBMCs per donor were obtained by leukapheresis. For each donor, CD4 naive and CD4 memory were each given three plates, CD8 naive was given two plates, and CD8 memory was given one plate. The study deeply sequenced blood TCR repertoires of about five healthy adults to estimate repertoire size and the extent of clonotype sharing between individuals. The paper's findings and limits, for the study overall: Pairwise subsampling led to the expectation that sequencing depth would affect the degree of clonotype sharing among donors. Higher generation probabilities were observed for clonotypes shared by all four sorted-subset donors than for non-shared clonotypes. Roughly 5.2% of naive CD4, 3.5% of naive CD8, roughly 2.4% of memory CD4, and about 0.4% of memory CD8 clonotypes were shared across several donors. Naive subsets generally had larger estimated clonotype richness than memory subsets. Even with the large sequencing depth, rarefaction of the sorted-subset datasets indicated that sequencing was incomplete. Only blood was sampled, and tissue TCR repertoires likely differ from those in blood. Because the study included only a small number of donors, the genetic and exposure-history diversity represented was limited.

The donors were healthy, HIV-negative adults with no recently reported acute infections or vaccinations. Only Caucasian adults living in Nashville, Tennessee, USA were represented among the donors. CD4+ T cells were enriched through magnetic negative selection, after which naive cells were positively selected on CD45RA and the remaining negative fraction served as the memory subset. After blood collection by leukapheresis, PBMCs were isolated using Ficoll-Histopaque density gradient centrifugation and then cryopreserved in the vapor phase of liquid nitrogen. Analytical flow cytometry was used to check the purity and quantity of every magnetically sorted T cell population. Each sorted fraction had its genomic DNA isolated and then quantified by UV absorbance on a Nanodrop 2000c. Many counts were recorded for this clone. No cognate antigen has been identified for it. Per-base qualities were not stored, and no clone one base away is much larger.

TCR CDR3 regions were amplified from genomic DNA by multiplex PCR using the deep immunoSEQ assay. Genomic DNA extracted from each cell subset was distributed evenly over all wells of several immunoSEQ 96-well plates, and each plate served as one replicate. For sorted subsets, about 0.2 ug genomic DNA, equal to 30,000 to 35,000 T cell genomes, was loaded into each replicate PCR. Purified libraries were measured with a Qubit 3.0 fluorometer, size-checked on a Bioanalyzer 2100, and measured again with the KAPA Library Quantification kit. Every immunoSEQ 96-well plate was sequenced on a dedicated single-read 150-cycle Illumina NextSeq 550 flow cell. The study's processing was this. Because the immunoSEQ output held only junctional sequences and lacked quality scores, the filtering could not match the filtering applied to full-length reads. Sequences were annotated with PyIR, a Python wrapper for IgBLAST v1.9, using IMGT germline references to assign V/J genes and CDR3. Reads were filtered out if the reads had weak V/J assignments (E-value above 1e-6), no CDR3, stop codons, out-of-frame junctions, or ambiguous translated residues. V3J clonotypes were defined by identical inferred V gene, J gene, and CDR3 amino acid sequence. Percentage overlap between repertoires was calculated by dividing the number of shared unique clonotypes by the size of the smaller repertoire. Three approaches were used to assess repertoire richness: RTK rarefaction, the Chao1 estimator, and Recon v2.1 estimates of unobserved clonotypes. Generation probabilities for all TCRbeta clonotypes obtained by the gDNA method from several donors were computed using OLGA. TCRdb limited this immuneACCESS table to in-frame rearrangements with V and J called. A share of clones is missing; checked studies link under half to unresolved V genes, and the rest is unexplained. The V and J calls and clone size come from that table; D and trimming were worked out from the DNA. This sample lists some 2.1 million clones; 90% to 95% were detected once. The ten largest clones capture more than 0.1% of the sample.

The germline V gene encodes CDR1 SGHDN and CDR2 FVKESK. Trimming takes 5 bases from V and 6 bases from J, and the germline ends sit 10 bases apart. From cysteine to phenylalanine, the CDR3 is 12 amino acids long. The retained sequence is limited to the CDR3, 36 bases, with the frame set at the first base. The rearranged segments are TRBV14 and TRBJ1-1; the D gene assignment is ambiguous. The specimen sequenced was naive CD4+ T cells sorted from blood. The meaning of the sample's cell subset or site label: CD45RA+ positively selected. The sequence derives from a man younger than 35 in good health. The CDR3 reads as follows: CASSNWVAEAFF. The bases read TGTGCCAGCAGCAATTGGGTCGCTGAAGCTTTCTTT.